Included here is one T cell receptor (beta chain) sequence, with context. Antigen unknown. PCR was performed a second time for 7 to 11 cycles using a sample-barcoded 5' primer and a J-beta primer mix. From the 5' RACE reads, TCRdb called clonotypes with MiXCR, one entry per CDR3 protein. The table has over 600,000 distinct CDR3 sequences, 35% to 50% seen once. Isolation yielded PBMCs, at least 7 million per sample, in every case. Total RNA was isolated from each sample in quantities of at least 6 micrograms. The sample originates from a study of blood T cells in healthy people across ages. Study-wide context: About one barcoded TCR beta cDNA was captured per two T cells. Study-wide results and limits: Long-lived and aged donors differed, with more naive CD4+ cells and higher diversity in the long-lived.

Germline CDR1 and CDR2: LGHNA and YNFKEQ. V lost 1 base, J lost 0 bases, and 11 bases lay in between. There are 16 residues in the CDR3. V is TRBV4-2 and J is TRBJ2-3; no reliable D call. The TCR sequence derives from an elderly man in good health. Source material: blood. The CDR3 loop is CASSQVTGDSTDTQYF. The CDR3 nucleotides are TGTGCCAGCAGCCAAGTGACTGGGGATAGCACAGATACGCAGTATTTT.